This T cell receptor (beta chain) is drawn from a study of T-cell reconstitution after alpha-beta-depleted transplantation in children. The germline gives CDR1 LNHNV, CDR2 YYDKDF (reference sequence). Trimming left V 0 bases short and J 7 bases short, with 19 bases between. This CDR3 has 17 amino acids. The TCRbeta library incorporated unique molecular identifiers. TCRdb called the PCR reads again in MiXCR, with one record for every CDR3 protein. Of approximately 800,000 distinct CDR3 sequences in the sample, 15% to 20% were seen once. General study results and limits: The origin of high day-60 TCRbeta diversity in some patients lay in surviving recipient T cells and thymic progenitors.

This clonotype was counted ten times or more. Its target is unknown. The sequence was collected from a male patient between 5 and 17 years old who had a stem cell transplant for acute lymphoblastic leukemia, so the T cells may come from the graft donor. The chain has TRBV15 and TRBJ1-5; D is possibly TRBD1 (5 bases). Sample: PBMCs, mostly from graft donor cells, taken 360 days after TCRalphabeta/CD19-depleted stem cell transplant. CDR3 region: CATSRDLGGSFMQPQHF. CDR3 coding DNA: TGTGCCACCAGCAGAGATTTGGGGGGTTCGTTTATGCAGCCCCAGCATTTT.